This passage covers 16 T cell receptor beta chains from one sample sequenced in a study of OX40 agonist ivuxolimab in advanced cancers. Generated by immunoSEQ multiplex PCR, the TCRdb table keeps only in-frame clones and is missing some. Among about 93,000 clones listed, approximately 94% were seen once. The starting material was CD4+ or CD8+ T cells sorted from blood, obtained in a trial of the OX40 agonist ivuxolimab. The source of these receptors is an adult with an advanced solid tumor such as melanoma, head and neck, liver or kidney cancer.

The genes are TRBV5-6 and TRBJ1-3; TRBD1 might be the D (5 bases). Trimming removed 5 bases at V and 4 bases at J, with 13 bases between. Germline V CDR1 and CDR2: SGHDT, YYEEEE. CDR3 length equals 14 residues. This CDR3 is CASSARAWGNTIYF. The CDR3 nucleotides read TGTGCCAGCAGTGCCAGGGCCTGGGGAAACACCATATATTTT. Variable domain in full (rest from reference TRBV5-6 and TRBJ1-3): DAGVTQSPTHLIKTRGQQVTLRCSPKSGHDTVSWYQQALGQGPQFIFQYYEEEERQRGNFPDRFSGHQFPNYSSELNVNALLLGDSALYLCASSARAWGNTIYFGEGSWLTVV.

The chain couples TRBV13 to TRBJ1-1; no definite D call. The CDR3 loop spans 12 amino acids. V dropped 5 bases and J dropped 1 base, with 5 bases sitting between them. The germline CDR1 and CDR2 sequences are PRHDT and FYEKMQ (reference sequence). The CDR3 sequence is CASSPGNTEAFF. The CDR3 DNA reads as TGTGCCAGCAGCCCCGGGAACACTGAAGCTTTCTTT.

V usage is TRBV7-8 and J usage is TRBJ1-1; D not certain. CDR3 length equals 14 residues. Germline-derived CDR1 and CDR2 are SGHVS and FQNEAQ. Trimming took 4 bases from V and 1 from J, leaving 10 bases between them. The CDR3 DNA reads TGTGCCAGCAGCTCCATGGGTGGGAACACTGAAGCTTTCTTT. This encodes CASSSMGGNTEAFF.

The gene calls are TRBV4-1 and TRBJ1-2; D is unclear. The CDR3 length is 13 residues. The germline gives CDR1 MGHRA, CDR2 YSYEKL. The V end was cut by 3 bases, the J end by 8 bases, with 13 bases between. In DNA, the CDR3 is TGCGCCAGCAGCCAGGGATTAGGATGGGGCTACACCTTC. Amino acids: CASSQGLGWGYTF.

The chain has TRBV7-8 and TRBJ2-5; no clear D gene. Germline CDR1 reads SGHVS; CDR2 reads FQNEAQ. CDR3 length: 14 amino acids. V lost 1 base and J lost 1, with 7 bases in between. Written as DNA, the CDR3 is TGTGCCAGCAGCTTAGAAGCCATCCAAGAGACCCAGTACTTC. It is translated as CASSLEAIQETQYF.

This clone appeared once. CDR3 protein: CASQDSRTAIQPQHF. CDR3 nucleotide sequence: TGTGCCAGCCAAGATTCCCGGACAGCCATCCAGCCCCAGCATTTT. The chain recombines TRBV2 with TRBJ1-5, with a possible D match to TRBD1 (6 bases). CDR1 SNHLY and CDR2 FYNNEI come from the germline V gene. Trimming left V 8 bases short and J 7 bases short, with 21 bases between. The CDR3 spans 15 residues.

The chain links TRBV5-1 to TRBJ2-5; 9 nucleotides align to TRBD2. V trimming: 4 bases; J trimming: 5 bases; junction bases outside the gene matches: 6. Germline-derived CDR1 and CDR2 are SGHRS and YFSETQ. The CDR3 totals 14 residues. In DNA, the CDR3 is TGCGCCAGCAGCCAGGGACTAGCTGGGGAGACCCAGTACTTC. This encodes CASSQGLAGETQYF.

The chain has TRBV20-1 and TRBJ2-7; D is unclear. V was cut by 2 bases and J by 6 bases, with 8 bases left in between. This CDR3 is 11 amino acids long. Germline V CDR1 and CDR2: DFQATT, SNEGSKA (reference sequence). In nucleotides, the CDR3 is TGCAGTGCTAGAAGGCCCGGCGAGCAGTACTTC. Protein sequence: CSARRPGEQYF.

The table lists this clone with a few counts. The V and J genes are TRBV4-3 and TRBJ1-5; no definite D call. V was cut by 5 bases and J by 4 bases, with 9 bases left in between. This CDR3 comprises 13 residues. Germline assignment: CDR1 LGHNA and CDR2 YSLEER. The CDR3 region has the DNA TGCGCCAGCAGCGAAGTCGGGAATCAGCCCCAGCATTTT. As protein: CASSEVGNQPQHF.

V usage is TRBV5-6 and J usage is TRBJ2-7, with D perhaps TRBD1 or TRBD2 (6 bases each). V was pared by 4 bases and J by 13 bases, with 21 bases between. CDR3 length: 13 amino acids. CDR1 and CDR2 from the germline V gene are SGHDT and YYEEEE. The DNA for the CDR3 is TGTGCCAGCAGCGATACCGGGGGCAGTCACCGCTACTTC. It yields the protein CASSDTGGSHRYF.

This chain links TRBV6-6 with TRBJ2-5, with 9 nucleotides matching TRBD1. The CDR3 has 14 amino acids. In germline, CDR1 is MNHNY, CDR2 SVGAGI (reference sequence). Trimming removed 5 bases from V and 2 bases from J; junction bases left unmatched: 3. Written as DNA, the CDR3 is TGTGCCAGCAGTACACAGGGGGCACAAGAGACCCAGTACTTC. Translated, it gives CASSTQGAQETQYF.

The chain carries TRBV11-2 and TRBJ1-1; no reliable D call. This CDR3 is built from 11 residues. V lost 3 bases to trimming and J lost 11 bases, with 10 bases between them. The V gene's germline CDR1 is SGHAT and CDR2 FQNNGV. The CDR3 protein is CASSFGPRAFF. The CDR3 DNA follows: TGTGCCAGCAGCTTTGGGCCCCGGGCTTTCTTT.

This clone came up once. The chain is built from TRBV5-4 and TRBJ1-3, with no clear D. The germline gives CDR1 SGHNT, CDR2 YYREEE (reference sequence). V was trimmed by 3 bases and J by 0 bases, leaving 13 bases between them. There are 16 residues in the CDR3. CDR3 amino acids: CASSYGRSISGNTIYF. CDR3 coding DNA: TGTGCCAGCAGCTATGGACGTTCGATCTCTGGAAACACCATATATTTT. The variable domain in full, with the rest retrieved from reference TRBV5-4 and TRBJ1-3, is ETGVTQSPTHLIKTRGQQVTLRCSSQSGHNTVSWYQQALGQGPQFIFQYYREEENGRGNFPPRFSGLQFPNYSSELNVNALELDDSALYLCASSYGRSISGNTIYFGEGSWLTVV.

V usage is TRBV9 and J usage is TRBJ1-6, with D perhaps matching TRBD1 (5 bases). V lost 4 bases and J lost 10, with 12 bases in between. The CDR3 length is 13 residues. Germline CDR1 and CDR2: SGDLS and YYNGEE. In nucleotides, the CDR3 is TGTGCCAGCAGCACGGGACGGGGGTCACCCCTCCACTTT. Its protein is CASSTGRGSPLHF.

The chain couples TRBV7-2 to TRBJ2-3; 12 bases agree with TRBD2. V dropped 6 bases and J dropped 4; count of bases not matched to a gene: 14. In germline, CDR1 is SGHTA, CDR2 FQGNSA. The CDR3 contains 18 residues. CDR3 region: CASRVKTSGGLRADTQYF. The CDR3 nucleotides are TGTGCCAGCAGGGTGAAGACTAGCGGGGGCCTCAGGGCAGATACGCAGTATTTT.

The chain is built from TRBV19 and TRBJ1-5; D might be TRBD1 (6 bases). With 3 bases removed from V and 3 bases from J, the gap between germline ends came to 15 bases. CDR1 is LNHDA and CDR2 is SQIVND in the germline V gene (reference sequence). CDR3 length: 16 amino acids. The CDR3 region has the DNA TGTGCCAGTAGTATTTACCACAGGGCTTTCAATCAGCCCCAGCATTTT. This encodes CASSIYHRAFNQPQHF. Combining the CDR3 with reference TRBV19 and TRBJ1-5 gives the whole variable domain DGGITQSPKYLFRKEGQNVTLSCEQNLNHDAMYWYRQDPGQGLRLIYYSQIVNDFQKGDIAEGYSVSREKKESFPLTVTSAQKNPTAFYLCASSIYHRAFNQPQHFGDGTRLSIL.